The clone carrying this TCR beta chain has a count of ten or more. Antigen specificity is unknown. The sample comes from a study of CD8 T cells in ankylosing spondylitis. Broader study findings: What appeared characteristic of ankylosing spondylitis blood was a TCR beta motif of fewer than ten highly homologous variants.

TCRdb passed the 5' RACE reads through MiXCR, listing each CDR3 protein once. The repertoire holds 670,000 or so distinct CDR3 sequences, with roughly 19% as singletons. Unmatched junction bases numbered 4, after V lost 3 bases and J lost 2 bases. CDR3 length equals 15 residues. Germline values: CDR1 SGHVS, CDR2 FQNEAQ. V gene TRBV7-8 combines with J gene TRBJ1-1; TRBD1 matches at 9 bases. This clonotype originated in a male donor with ankylosing spondylitis. The specimen sequenced was blood, either unsorted or a sorted T cell fraction (not recorded which). CDR3 DNA sequence: TGTGCCAGCAGCTTTAAAACAGGGGGCAACACTGAAGCTTTCTTT. Protein sequence: CASSFKTGGNTEAFF.